Many counts were recorded for the clone carrying this T cell receptor (beta chain). Its cognate antigen is unknown. These data originate in a study of metastatic and nonmetastatic thyroid tumors. Study-wide results and limits: Versus benign nodules, malignant thyroid tumors reportedly had significantly higher TCR beta diversity, in blood and tumor.

The entire patient cohort was treatment-naive prior to thyroid surgery. Using MiXCR, TCRdb reanalyzed the PCR reads. Of 45,000 to 60,000 clones listed, approximately 15% were seen once; the top ten hold roughly 3%. This clonotype originated in a female donor with papillary thyroid cancer or a benign thyroid nodule (not recorded which). Some clones in this sample may be carry-over from other donors' samples. The sequencing sample was made of blood.

CDR3 sequence (DNA): TGCAGTGCTAGAGCTGGGACAGGGGGCCACGGGGAGCTGTTTTTT. The encoded protein is CSARAGTGGHGELFF. This chain joins TRBV20-1 and TRBJ2-2, with TRBD1 matching 12 bases. Germline CDR1 reads DFQATT; CDR2 reads SNEGSKA (reference sequence). V lost 1 base and J lost 7; bases outside the gene matches: 4. This CDR3 spans 15 amino acids.